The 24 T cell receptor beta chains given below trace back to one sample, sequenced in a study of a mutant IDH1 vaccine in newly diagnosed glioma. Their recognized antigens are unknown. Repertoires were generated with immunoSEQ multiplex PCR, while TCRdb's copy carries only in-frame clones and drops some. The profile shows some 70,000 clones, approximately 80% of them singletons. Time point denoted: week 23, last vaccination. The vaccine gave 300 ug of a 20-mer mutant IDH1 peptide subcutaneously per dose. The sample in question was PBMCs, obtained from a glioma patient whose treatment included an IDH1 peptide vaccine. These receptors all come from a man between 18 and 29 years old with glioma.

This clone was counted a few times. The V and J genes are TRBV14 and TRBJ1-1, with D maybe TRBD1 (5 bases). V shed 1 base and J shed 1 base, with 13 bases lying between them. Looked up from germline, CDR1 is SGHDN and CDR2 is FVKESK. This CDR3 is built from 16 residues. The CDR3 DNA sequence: TGTGCCAGCAGCCAAGGGACATATAACCGGAACACTGAAGCTTTCTTT. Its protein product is CASSQGTYNRNTEAFF.

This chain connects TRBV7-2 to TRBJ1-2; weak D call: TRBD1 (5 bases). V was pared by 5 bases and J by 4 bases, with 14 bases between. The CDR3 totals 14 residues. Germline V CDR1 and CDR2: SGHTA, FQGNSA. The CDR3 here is CASSQRGGAYGYTF. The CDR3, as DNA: TGTGCCAGCAGCCAAAGGGGCGGTGCCTATGGCTACACCTTC.

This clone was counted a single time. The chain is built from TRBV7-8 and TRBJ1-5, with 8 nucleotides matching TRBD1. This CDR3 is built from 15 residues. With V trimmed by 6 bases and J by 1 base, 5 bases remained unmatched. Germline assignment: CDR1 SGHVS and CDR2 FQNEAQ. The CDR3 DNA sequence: TGTGCCAGCAGGTTAAACAGGGGGAGCAATCAGCCCCAGCATTTT. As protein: CASRLNRGSNQPQHF.

The CDR3 region is CASSRSGGSSSTDTQYF. The CDR3 DNA reads as TGCGCCAGCAGCCGGTCGGGGGGTAGTTCTAGCACAGATACGCAGTATTTT. V is TRBV4-3 and J is TRBJ2-3, with TRBD2 matching over 7 bases. The CDR3 runs 17 residues. Trimming removed 4 bases from V and 0 bases from J; junction bases left unmatched: 10. CDR1 and CDR2 (germline): LGHNA, YSLEER.

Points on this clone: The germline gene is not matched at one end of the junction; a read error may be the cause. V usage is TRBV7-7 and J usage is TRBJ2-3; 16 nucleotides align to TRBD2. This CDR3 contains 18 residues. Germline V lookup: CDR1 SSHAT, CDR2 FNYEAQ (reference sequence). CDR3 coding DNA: TGTGCTAGCAGCCCGGGACTAGCGGGGGGGCTAGTCCCAGATACGCAGTATTTT. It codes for CASSPGLAGGLVPDTQYF.

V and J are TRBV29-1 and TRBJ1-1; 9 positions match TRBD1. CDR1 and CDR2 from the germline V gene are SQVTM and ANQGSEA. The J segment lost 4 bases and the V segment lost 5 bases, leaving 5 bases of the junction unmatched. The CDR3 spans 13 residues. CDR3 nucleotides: TGCAGCGTTACGGGACAGGGAATCACTGAAGCTTTCTTT. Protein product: CSVTGQGITEAFF.

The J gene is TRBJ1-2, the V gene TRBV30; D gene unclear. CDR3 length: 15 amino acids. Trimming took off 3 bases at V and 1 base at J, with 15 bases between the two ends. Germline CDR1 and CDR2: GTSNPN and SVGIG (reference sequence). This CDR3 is CAWRYPGPYNYGYTF. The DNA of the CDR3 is TGTGCCTGGAGATATCCCGGGCCCTATAACTATGGCTACACCTTC.

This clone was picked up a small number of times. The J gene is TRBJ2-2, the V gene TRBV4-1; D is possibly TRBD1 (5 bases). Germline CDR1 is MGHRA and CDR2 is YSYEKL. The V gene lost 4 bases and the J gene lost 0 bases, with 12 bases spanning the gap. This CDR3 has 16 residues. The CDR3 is CASSPQDTTNTGELFF. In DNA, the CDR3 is TGCGCCAGCAGCCCTCAGGACACGACGAACACCGGGGAGCTGTTTTTT.

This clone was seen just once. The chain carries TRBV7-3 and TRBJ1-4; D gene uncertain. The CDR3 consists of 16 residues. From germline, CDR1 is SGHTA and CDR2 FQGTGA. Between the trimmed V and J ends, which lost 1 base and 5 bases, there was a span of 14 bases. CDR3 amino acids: CASSLIDVGQNEKLFF. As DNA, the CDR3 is TGTGCCAGCAGCTTAATTGACGTAGGGCAGAATGAAAAACTGTTTTTT. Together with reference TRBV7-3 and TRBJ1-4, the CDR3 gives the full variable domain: GAGVSQTPSNKVTEKGKYVELRCDPISGHTALYWYRQSLGQGPEFLIYFQGTGAADDSGLPNDRFFAVRPEGSVSTLKIQRTERGDSAVYLCASSLIDVGQNEKLFFGSGTQLSVL.

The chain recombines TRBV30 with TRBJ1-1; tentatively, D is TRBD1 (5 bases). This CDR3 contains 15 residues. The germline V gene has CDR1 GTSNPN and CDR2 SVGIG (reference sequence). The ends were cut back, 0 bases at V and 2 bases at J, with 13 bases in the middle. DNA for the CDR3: TGTGCCTGGAGTGTATTGGGGAGGGGCAACACTGAAGCTTTCTTT. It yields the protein CAWSVLGRGNTEAFF.

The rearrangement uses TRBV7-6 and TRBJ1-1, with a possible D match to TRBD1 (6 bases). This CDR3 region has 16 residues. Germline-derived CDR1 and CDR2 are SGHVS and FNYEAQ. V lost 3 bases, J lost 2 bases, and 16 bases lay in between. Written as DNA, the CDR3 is TGTGCCAGCAGCTTGTCTGGGGGCTCCATTAACACTGAAGCTTTCTTT. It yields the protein CASSLSGGSINTEAFF.

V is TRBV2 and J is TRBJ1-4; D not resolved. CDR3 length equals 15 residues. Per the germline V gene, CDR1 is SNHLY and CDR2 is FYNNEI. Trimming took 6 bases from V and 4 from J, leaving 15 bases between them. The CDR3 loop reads CASRTDVHNNEKLFF. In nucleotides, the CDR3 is TGTGCCAGCAGGACGGACGTGCATAATAATGAAAAACTGTTTTTT. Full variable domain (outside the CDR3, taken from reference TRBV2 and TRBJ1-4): EPEVTQTPSHQVTQMGQEVILRCVPISNHLYFYWYRQILGQKVEFLVSFYNNEISEKSEIFDDQFSVERPDGSNFTLKIRSTKLEDSAMYFCASRTDVHNNEKLFFGSGTQLSVL.

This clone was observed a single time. CDR3 loop: CASSPQGQDGYTF. In DNA form, the CDR3 reads TGTGCCAGCTCACCACAGGGACAGGATGGCTACACCTTC. The J gene is TRBJ1-2, the V gene TRBV18; 8 nucleotides agree with TRBD1. CDR1 is KGHSH, CDR2 LQKENI, per germline. The trim removed 1 base at V and 6 bases at J, leaving 1 base unmatched. This CDR3 is built from 13 residues.

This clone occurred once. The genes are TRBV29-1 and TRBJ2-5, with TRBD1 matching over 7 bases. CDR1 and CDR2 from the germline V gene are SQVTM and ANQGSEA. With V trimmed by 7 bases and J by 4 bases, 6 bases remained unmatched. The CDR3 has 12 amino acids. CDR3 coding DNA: TGCAGCGGCACAGGGGCAACAGAGACCCAGTACTTC. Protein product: CSGTGATETQYF. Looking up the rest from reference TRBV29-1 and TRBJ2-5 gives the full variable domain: SAVISQKPSRDICQRGTSLTIQCQVDSQVTMMFWYRQQPGQSLTLIATANQGSEATYESGFVIDKFPISRPNLTFSTLTVSNMSPEDSSIYLCSGTGATETQYFGPGTRLLVL.

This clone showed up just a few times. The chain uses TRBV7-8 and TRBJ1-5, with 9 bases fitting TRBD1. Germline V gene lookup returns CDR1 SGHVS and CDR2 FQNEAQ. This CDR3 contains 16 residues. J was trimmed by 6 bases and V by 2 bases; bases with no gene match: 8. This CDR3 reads CASSLRDRVLGQPQHF. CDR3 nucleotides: TGTGCCAGCAGCTTACGGGACAGGGTTCTTGGTCAGCCCCAGCATTTT.

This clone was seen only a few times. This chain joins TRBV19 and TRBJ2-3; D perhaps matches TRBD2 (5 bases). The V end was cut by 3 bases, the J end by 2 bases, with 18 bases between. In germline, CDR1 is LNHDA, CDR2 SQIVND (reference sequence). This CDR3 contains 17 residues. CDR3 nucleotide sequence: TGTGCCAGTAGTATCCGGACTCCCTCCCCCACCACAGATACGCAGTATTTT. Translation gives CASSIRTPSPTTDTQYF.

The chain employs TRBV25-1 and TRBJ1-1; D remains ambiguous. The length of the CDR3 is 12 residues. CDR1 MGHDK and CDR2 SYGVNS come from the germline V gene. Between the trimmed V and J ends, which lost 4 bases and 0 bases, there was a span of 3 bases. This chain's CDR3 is CASSVLNTEAFF. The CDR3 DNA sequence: TGTGCCAGCAGTGTGCTGAACACTGAAGCTTTCTTT.

The DNA of the CDR3 is TGTGCCAGCAGCTGGCCCCCTAGACTAGATACGCAGTATTTT. It encodes CASSWPPRLDTQYF. This sequence joins TRBV6-6 and TRBJ2-3, with D uncertain. CDR3 length equals 14 residues. Germline lookup yields CDR1 MNHNY and CDR2 SVGAGI (reference sequence). Trimming cost V 6 bases and J 5 bases, with 15 bases left between them.

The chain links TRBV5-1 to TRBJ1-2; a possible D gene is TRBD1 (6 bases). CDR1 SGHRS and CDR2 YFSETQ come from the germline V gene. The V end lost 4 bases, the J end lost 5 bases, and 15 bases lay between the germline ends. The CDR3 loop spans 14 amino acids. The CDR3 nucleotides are TGCGCCAGCAGCGTAGCAGGGGACCAGTATGGCTACACCTTC. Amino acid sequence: CASSVAGDQYGYTF.

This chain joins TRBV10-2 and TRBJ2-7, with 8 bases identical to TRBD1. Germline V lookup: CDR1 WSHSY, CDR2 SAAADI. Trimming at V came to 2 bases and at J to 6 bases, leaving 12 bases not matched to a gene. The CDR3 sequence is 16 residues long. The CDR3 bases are TGCGCCAGCAGTGAGCCAGCTACAGGGGGTCACGGCGAGCAGTACTTC. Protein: CASSEPATGGHGEQYF.

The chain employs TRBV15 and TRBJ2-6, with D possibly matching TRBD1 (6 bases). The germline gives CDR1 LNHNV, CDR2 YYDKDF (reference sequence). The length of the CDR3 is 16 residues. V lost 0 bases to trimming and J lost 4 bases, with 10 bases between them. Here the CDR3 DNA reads TGTGCCACCAGCAGAGATTTAGGGACAGGGGCCAACGTCCTGACTTTC. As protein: CATSRDLGTGANVLTF. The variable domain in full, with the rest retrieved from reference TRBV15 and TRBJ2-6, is DAMVIQNPRYQVTQFGKPVTLSCSQTLNHNVMYWYQQKSSQAPKLLFHYYDKDFNNEADTPDNFQSRRPNTSFCFLDIRSPGLGDTAMYLCATSRDLGTGANVLTFGAGSRLTVL.

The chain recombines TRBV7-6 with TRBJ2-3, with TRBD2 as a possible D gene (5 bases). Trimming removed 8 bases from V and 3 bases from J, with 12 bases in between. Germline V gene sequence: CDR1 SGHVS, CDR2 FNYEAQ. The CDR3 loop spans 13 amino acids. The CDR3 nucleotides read TGTGCCAGCGGCTACCGGGAAACAGATACGCAGTATTTT. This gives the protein CASGYRETDTQYF.

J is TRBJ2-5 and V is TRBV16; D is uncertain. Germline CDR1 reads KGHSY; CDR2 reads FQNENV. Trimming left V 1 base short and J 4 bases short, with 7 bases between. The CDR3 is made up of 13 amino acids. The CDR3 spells CASSQLHLETQYF. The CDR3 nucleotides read TGTGCCAGCAGCCAATTACACTTAGAGACCCAGTACTTC. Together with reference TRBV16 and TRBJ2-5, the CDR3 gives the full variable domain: GEEVAQTPKHLVRGEGQKAKLYCAPIKGHSYVFWYQQVLKNEFKFLISFQNENVFDETGMPKERFSAKCLPNSPCSLEIQATKLEDSAVYFCASSQLHLETQYFGPGTRLLVL.

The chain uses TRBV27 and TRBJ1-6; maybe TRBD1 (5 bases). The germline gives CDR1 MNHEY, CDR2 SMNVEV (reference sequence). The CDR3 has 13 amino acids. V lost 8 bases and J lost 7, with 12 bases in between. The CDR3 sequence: CASRDSENSPLHF. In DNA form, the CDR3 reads TGTGCCAGCCGAGACAGTGAGAATTCACCCCTCCACTTT.